The clone carrying this T cell receptor beta chain has a count of ten or more. Its specificity is unknown. The data are from a study of T cells after yellow fever vaccination. Overall study context: The authors prepared low-cell-number fractions using SMART-Seq v4 Ultra Low Input.

Study findings and constraints: FACS-sorted repertoires could harbor abundant contaminating bulk-population clonotypes.

As TCR cDNA was made by 5'RACE template switching, a universal primer site and UMIs were added. MiXCR was run by TCRdb on the 5' RACE reads, yielding one entry per CDR3 protein. In the table there are under 300,000 distinct CDR3 sequences, about 7% of which are singletons. The germline V gene has CDR1 PRHDT and CDR2 FYEKMQ (reference sequence). V was pared by 5 bases and J by 0 bases, with 5 bases between. The CDR3 covers 12 residues. This receptor was obtained from a man younger than 40 who received the YFV17D yellow fever vaccine. Sequencing used CD4+ T cells sorted from PBMCs, obtained 15 days after the yellow fever booster vaccination. The V gene is TRBV13, the J gene TRBJ2-7; the D is unclear. CDR3 protein: CASSQSSYEQYF. In DNA form, the CDR3 reads TGTGCCAGCAGCCAAAGCTCCTACGAGCAGTACTTC.